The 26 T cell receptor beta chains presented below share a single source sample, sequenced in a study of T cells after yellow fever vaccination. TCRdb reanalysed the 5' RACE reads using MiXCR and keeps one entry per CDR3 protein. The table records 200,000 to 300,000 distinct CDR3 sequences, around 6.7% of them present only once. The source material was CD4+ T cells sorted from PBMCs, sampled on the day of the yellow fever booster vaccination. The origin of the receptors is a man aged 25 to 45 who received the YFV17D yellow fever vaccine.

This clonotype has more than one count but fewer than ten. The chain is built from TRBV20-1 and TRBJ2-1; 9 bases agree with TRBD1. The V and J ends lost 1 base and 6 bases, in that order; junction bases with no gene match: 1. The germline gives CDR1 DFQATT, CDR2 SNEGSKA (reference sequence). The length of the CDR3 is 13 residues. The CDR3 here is CSARGTGVNEQFF. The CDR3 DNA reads TGCAGTGCTAGAGGGACAGGGGTCAATGAGCAGTTCTTC.

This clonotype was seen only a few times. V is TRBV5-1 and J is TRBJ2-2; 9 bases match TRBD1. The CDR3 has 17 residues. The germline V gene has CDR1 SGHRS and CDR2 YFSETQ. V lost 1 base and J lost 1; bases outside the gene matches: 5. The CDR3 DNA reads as TGCGCCAGCAGCTTGATGCCGACAGGGGGGAACACCGGGGAGCTGTTTTTT. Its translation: CASSLMPTGGNTGELFF.

CDR3 DNA sequence: TGTGCCAGCAGCAACCCAGGGAATGAGCAGTTCTTC. It specifies CASSNPGNEQFF. The chain joins TRBV6-2 or TRBV6-3 to TRBJ2-1; TRBD1 might be the D (5 bases). V was clipped by 6 bases and J by 7 bases, with 10 bases between them. Germline-derived CDR1 and CDR2 are MNHEY and SVGEGT. The CDR3 consists of 12 residues.

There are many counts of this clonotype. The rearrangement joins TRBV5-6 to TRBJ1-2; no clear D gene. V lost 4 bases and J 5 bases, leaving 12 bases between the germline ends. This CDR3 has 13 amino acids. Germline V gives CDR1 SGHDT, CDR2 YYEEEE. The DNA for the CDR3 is TGTGCCAGCAGCCCCGGTGGGCTGTATGGCTACACCTTC. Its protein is CASSPGGLYGYTF.

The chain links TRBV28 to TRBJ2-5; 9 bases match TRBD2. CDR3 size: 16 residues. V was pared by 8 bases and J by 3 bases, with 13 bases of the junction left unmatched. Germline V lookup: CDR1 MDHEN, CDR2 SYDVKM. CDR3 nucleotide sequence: TGTGCCAGCCCCCCCCGAGGCCTAGCGGGGAAAGAGACCCAGTACTTC. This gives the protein CASPPRGLAGKETQYF.

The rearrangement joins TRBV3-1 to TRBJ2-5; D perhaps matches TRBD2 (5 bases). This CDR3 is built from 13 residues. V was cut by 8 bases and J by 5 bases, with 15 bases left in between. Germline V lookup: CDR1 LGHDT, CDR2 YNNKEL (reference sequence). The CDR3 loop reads CASFGSRGETQYF. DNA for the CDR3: TGTGCCAGCTTCGGCTCACGGGGTGAGACCCAGTACTTC.

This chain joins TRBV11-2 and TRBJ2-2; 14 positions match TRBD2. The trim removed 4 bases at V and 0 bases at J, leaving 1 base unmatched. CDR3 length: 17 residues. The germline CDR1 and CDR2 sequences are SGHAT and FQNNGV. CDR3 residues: CASSWGLAGANTGELFF. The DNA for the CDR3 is TGTGCCAGCAGCTGGGGACTAGCGGGAGCGAACACCGGGGAGCTGTTTTTT.

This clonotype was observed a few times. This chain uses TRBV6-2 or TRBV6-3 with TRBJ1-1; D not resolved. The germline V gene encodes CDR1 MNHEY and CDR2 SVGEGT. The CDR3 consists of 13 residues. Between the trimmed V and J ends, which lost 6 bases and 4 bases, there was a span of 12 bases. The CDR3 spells CASRGAGGTEAFF. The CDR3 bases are TGTGCCAGCAGAGGTGCAGGCGGCACTGAAGCTTTCTTT.

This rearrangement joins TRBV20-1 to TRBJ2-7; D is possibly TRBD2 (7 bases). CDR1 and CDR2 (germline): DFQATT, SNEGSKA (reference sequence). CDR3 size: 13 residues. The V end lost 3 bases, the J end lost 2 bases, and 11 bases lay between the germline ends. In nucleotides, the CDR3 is TGCAGTGCTAGTAGGGGGAGGGCCTACGAGCAGTACTTC. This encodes CSASRGRAYEQYF.

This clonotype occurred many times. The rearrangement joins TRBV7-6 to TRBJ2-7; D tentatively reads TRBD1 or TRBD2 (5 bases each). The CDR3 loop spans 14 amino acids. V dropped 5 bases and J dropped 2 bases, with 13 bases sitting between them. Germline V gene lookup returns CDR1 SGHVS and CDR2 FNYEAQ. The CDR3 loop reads CASSLRDLPYEQYF. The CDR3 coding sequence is TGTGCCAGCAGCCTCCGGGACCTTCCCTACGAGCAGTACTTC.

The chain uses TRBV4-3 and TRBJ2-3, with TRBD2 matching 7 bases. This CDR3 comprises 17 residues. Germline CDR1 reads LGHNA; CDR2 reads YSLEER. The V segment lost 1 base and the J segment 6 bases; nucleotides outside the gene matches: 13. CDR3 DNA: TGCGCCAGCAGCCAAGGAGCTTTAACTAGCGCCTCCGATACGCAGTATTTT. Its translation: CASSQGALTSASDTQYF.

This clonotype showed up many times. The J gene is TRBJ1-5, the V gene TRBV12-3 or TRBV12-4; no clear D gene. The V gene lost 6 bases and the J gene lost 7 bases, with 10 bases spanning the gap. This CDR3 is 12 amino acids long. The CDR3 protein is CASRHYAQPQHF. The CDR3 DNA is TGTGCCAGCAGGCATTATGCACAGCCCCAGCATTTT.

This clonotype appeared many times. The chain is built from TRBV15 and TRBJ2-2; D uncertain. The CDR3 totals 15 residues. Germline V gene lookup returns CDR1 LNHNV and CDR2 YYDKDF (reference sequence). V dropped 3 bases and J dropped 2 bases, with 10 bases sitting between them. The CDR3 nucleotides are TGTGCCACCAGCAGGGATTCGAAAAACACCGGGGAGCTGTTTTTT. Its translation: CATSRDSKNTGELFF.

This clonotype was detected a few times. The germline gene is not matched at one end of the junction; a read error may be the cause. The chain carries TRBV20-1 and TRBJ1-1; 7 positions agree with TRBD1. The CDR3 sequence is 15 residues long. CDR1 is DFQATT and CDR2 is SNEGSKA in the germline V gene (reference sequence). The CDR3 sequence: CSAREVGGVRYQAFF. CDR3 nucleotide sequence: TGCAGTGCTCGAGAGGTAGGGGGCGTCCGATATCAAGCTTTCTTT.

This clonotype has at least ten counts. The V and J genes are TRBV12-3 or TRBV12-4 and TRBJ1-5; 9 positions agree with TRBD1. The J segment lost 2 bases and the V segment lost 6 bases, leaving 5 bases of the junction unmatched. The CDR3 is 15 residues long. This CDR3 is CASSLTGGRNQPQHF. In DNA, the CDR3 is TGTGCCAGCAGCCTGACAGGGGGTCGCAATCAGCCCCAGCATTTT.

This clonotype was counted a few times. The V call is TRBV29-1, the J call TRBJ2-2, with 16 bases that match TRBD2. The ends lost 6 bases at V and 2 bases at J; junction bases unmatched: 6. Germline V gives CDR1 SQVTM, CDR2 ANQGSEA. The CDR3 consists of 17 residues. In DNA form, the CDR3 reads TGCAGCGTAGGGACTAGCGGGAGGGCCTCAAACACCGGGGAGCTGTTTTTT. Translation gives CSVGTSGRASNTGELFF.

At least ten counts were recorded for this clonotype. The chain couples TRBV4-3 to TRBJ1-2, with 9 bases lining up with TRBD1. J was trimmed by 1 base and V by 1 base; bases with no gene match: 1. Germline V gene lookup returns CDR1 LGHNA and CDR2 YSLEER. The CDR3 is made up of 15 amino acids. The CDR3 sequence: CASSQGTGVNYGYTF. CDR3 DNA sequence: TGCGCCAGCAGCCAAGGGACAGGGGTTAACTATGGCTACACCTTC.

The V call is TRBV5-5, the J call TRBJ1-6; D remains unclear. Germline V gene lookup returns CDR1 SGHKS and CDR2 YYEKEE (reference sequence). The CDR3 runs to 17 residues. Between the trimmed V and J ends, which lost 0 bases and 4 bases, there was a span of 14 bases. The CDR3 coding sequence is TGTGCCAGCAGCTTGGACTTTGGGCAAGGTTATAATTCACCCCTCCACTTT. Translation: CASSLDFGQGYNSPLHF.

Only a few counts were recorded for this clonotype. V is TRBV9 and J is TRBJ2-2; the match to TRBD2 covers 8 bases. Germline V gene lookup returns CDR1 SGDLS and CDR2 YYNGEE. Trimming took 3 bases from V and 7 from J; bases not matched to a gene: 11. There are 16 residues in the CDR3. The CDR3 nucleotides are TGTGCCAGCAGCGAGAGAGCGGGAGTTACAGACGGGGAGCTGTTTTTT. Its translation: CASSERAGVTDGELFF.

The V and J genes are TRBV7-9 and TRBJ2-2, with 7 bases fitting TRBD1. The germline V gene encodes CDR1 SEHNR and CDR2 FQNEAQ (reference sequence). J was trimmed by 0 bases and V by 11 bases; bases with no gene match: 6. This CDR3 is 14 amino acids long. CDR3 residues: CAYRTGSNTGELFF. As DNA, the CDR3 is TGTGCCTACAGGACAGGTTCGAACACCGGGGAGCTGTTTTTT. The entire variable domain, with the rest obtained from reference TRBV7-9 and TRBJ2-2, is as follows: DTGVSQNPRHKITKRGQNVTFRCDPISEHNRLYWYRQTLGQGPEFLTYFQNEAQLEKSRLLSDRFSAERPKGSFSTLEIQRTEQGDSAMYLCAYRTGSNTGELFFGEGSRLTVL.

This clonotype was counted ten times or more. DNA for the CDR3: TGCGCCAGCAGCTTGGCCGCCAGGAACACTGAAGCTTTCTTT. Encoded protein: CASSLAARNTEAFF. This chain joins TRBV5-1 and TRBJ1-1, with D hard to call. Germline V gene sequence: CDR1 SGHRS, CDR2 YFSETQ. Deletions cut 0 bases from V and 1 base from J, with 7 bases between. The CDR3 totals 14 residues. Based on the CDR3 plus reference TRBV5-1 and TRBJ1-1, the full variable domain is KAGVTQTPRYLIKTRGQQVTLSCSPISGHRSVSWYQQTPGQGLQFLFEYFSETQRNKGNFPGRFSGRQFSNSRSEMNVSTLELGDSALYLCASSLAARNTEAFFGQGTRLTVV.

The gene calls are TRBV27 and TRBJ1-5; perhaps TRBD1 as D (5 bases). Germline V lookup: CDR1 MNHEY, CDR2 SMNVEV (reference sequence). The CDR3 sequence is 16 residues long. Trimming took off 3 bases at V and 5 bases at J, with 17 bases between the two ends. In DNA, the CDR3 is TGTGCCAGCAGTTTTCGGGGGTCGGACTTATATCAGCCCCAGCATTTT. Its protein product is CASSFRGSDLYQPQHF.

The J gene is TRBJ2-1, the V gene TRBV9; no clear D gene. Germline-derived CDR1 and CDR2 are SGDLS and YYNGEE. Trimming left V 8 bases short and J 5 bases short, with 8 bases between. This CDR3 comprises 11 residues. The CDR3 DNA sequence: TGTGCCAGGGATTTCGACAATGAGCAGTTCTTC. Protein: CARDFDNEQFF. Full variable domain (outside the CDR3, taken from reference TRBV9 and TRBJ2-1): DSGVTQTPKHLITATGQRVTLRCSPRSGDLSVYWYQQSLDQGLQFLIQYYNGEERAKGNILERFSAQQFPDLHSELNLSSLELGDSALYFCARDFDNEQFFGPGTRLTVL.

The CDR3 region is CASNGGGGIQYF. CDR3 bases: TGTGCCAGCAACGGGGGAGGGGGCATTCAGTACTTC. The chain uses TRBV7-2 and TRBJ2-4, with a tentative D call TRBD2 (7 bases). The V end was cut by 7 bases, the J end by 9 bases, with 13 bases between. CDR3 length: 12 amino acids. CDR1 SGHTA and CDR2 FQGNSA come from the germline V gene.

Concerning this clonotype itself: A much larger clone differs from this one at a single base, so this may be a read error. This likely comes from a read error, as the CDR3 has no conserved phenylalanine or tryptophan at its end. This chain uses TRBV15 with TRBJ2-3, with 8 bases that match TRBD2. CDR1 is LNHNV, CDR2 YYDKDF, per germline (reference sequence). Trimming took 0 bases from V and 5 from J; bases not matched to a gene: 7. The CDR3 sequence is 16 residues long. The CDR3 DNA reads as TGTGCCACCAGCAGAGATCCGACGGGAGGGGGAGATACGCAGTATTAT. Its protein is CATSRDPTGGGDTQYY.

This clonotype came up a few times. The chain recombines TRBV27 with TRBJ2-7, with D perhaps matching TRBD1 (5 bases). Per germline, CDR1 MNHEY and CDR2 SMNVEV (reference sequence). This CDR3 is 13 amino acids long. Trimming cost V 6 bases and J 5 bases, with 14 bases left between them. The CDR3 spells CASRKQGLDEQYF. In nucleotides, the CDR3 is TGTGCCAGCAGGAAGCAGGGTTTAGACGAGCAGTACTTC.